This TCR beta chain was sequenced for a study of T cell repertoires in ileal Crohn's disease. Whole-study context: Patients had a median 7.9-year disease duration, and around 35% were active smokers. About half received postoperative treatment, about ten with thiopurines and 18 anti-TNF. Study-wide results and caveats: Clonal expansions were more frequent in active smokers than non-smokers at surgery.

Patients were adults with ileal or ileocolonic Crohn's disease needing resection. Libraries were prepared by immunoSEQ multiplex PCR; TCRdb keeps only in-frame clonotypes and omits some of them. This table holds several thousand clones, roughly 90% found once. A single count supports this clone. What it binds is not known. The germline CDR1 and CDR2 sequences are SGHRS and YFSETQ. Trimming took 0 bases from V and 3 from J, leaving 10 bases between them. The CDR3 is 15 residues long. The specimen sequenced was ileal tissue. The sequence was obtained from an adult with Crohn's disease. The chain recombines TRBV5-1 with TRBJ1-3, with D unresolved. The CDR3 nucleotides are TGCGCCAGCAGCTTGGCCCAGCGCGATGGAAACACCATATATTTT. This encodes CASSLAQRDGNTIYF.